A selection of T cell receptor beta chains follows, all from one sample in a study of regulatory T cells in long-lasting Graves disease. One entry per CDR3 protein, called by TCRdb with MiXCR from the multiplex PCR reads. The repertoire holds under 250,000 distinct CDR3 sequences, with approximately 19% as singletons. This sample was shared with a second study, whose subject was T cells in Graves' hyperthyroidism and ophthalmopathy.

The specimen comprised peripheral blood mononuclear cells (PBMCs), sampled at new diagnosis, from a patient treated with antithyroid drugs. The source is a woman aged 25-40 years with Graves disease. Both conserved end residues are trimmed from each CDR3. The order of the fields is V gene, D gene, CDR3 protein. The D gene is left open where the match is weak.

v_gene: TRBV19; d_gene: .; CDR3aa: ASSISLRGTGELF
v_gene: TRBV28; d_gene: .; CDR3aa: ASNPDSLVHEQY
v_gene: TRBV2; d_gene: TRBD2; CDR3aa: ASSGTSEWDTGELF
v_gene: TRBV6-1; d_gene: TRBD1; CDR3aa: ASSKTGEGGTGELF
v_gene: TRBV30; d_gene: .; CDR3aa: AFATGSSYNEQF
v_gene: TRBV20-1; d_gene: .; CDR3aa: SARWTQAGRYEQY
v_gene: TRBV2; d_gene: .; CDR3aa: ASRLQGSYNSPLH
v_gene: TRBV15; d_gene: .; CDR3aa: ATSREGANNYGYT
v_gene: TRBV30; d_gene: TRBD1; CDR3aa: AWGDLPGQGTTEQY
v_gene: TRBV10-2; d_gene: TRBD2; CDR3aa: ASSPTLAGAWEQY
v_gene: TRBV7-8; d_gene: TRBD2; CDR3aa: ASSLRRGGFRNEQY
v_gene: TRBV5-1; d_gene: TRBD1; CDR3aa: ASSFTGDEKLF
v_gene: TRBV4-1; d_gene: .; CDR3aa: ASSQAQSDMAYEQY
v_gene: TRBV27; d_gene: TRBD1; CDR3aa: ASSLQGAANTGELF
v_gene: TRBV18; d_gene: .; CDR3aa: ASSPQNEQF
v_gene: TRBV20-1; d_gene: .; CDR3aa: SASGNTEAF
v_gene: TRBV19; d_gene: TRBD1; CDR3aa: ASSRGTGSSTEAF
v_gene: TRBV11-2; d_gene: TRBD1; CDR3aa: ASSLDRGQVF
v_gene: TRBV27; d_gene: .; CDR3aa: ASSPTRSTNEKLF
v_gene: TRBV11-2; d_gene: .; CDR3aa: ASSADRAREQY
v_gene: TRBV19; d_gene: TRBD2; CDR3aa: ASSISSGRADTQY
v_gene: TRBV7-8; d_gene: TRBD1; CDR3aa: ASSRRDRGYGYT
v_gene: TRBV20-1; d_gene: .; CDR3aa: SARDPRSNQPQH
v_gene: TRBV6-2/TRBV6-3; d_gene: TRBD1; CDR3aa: ASSGTGGPSGYGYT
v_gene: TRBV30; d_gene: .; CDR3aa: AWTNPRHEQY
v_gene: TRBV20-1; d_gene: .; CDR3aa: SARDVQGLQPQH
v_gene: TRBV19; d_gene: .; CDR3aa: ASSPVGGGTEAF
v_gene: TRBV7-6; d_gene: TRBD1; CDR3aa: ASSHRDRGAFEKLF
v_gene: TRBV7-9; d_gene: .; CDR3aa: ASSSPGPRSEQY
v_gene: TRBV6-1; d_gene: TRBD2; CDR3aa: ASNQPSGGTSGRTGELF
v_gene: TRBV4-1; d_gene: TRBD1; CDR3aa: ASSQQTGGYYNEQF
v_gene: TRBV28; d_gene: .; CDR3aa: ASSLPTFPELYEQY
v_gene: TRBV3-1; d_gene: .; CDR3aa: ASSQLQASYYGYT
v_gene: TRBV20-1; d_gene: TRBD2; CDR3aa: SVLAGAVDTQY
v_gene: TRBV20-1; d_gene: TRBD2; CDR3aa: SARDLAGGGGGETQY
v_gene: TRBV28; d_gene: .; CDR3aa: ASSPSGYMINEQF
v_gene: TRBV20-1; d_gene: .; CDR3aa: SARDRGGDYGYT
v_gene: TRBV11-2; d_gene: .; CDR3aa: ASSLARALGSEQY
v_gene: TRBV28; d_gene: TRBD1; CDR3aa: ASSFPQGASYGYT
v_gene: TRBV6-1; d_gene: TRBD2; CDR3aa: ASSETSGGTYNEQF
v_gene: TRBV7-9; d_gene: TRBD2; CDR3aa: ASSPDSGRAYNEQF
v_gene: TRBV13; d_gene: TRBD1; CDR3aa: ASQDRGSYEQY
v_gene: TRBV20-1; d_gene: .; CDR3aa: SAPAGRAFFEQF
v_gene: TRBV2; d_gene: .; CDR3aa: ASSPGRTFANTGELF
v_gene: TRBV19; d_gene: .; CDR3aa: ASSINGGIYNEQF
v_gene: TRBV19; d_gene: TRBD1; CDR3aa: ASSPSRDRGSYEQY
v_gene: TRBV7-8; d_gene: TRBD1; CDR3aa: ASSLSGTGEKLF